The 17 T cell receptor beta chains presented below share a single source sample, sequenced in a study of T cell responses to AZD1222 COVID-19 vaccine. TCRdb's table, derived via immunoSEQ multiplex PCR, lists solely in-frame clones and lacks some. The repertoire consists of 140,000 or so clones, with approximately 90% occurring once and the leading ten covering about 1.9%. The sequences come from peripheral blood, collected on day 0 of AZD1222 vaccination. These receptors were taken from an adult in good health.

The chain has TRBV29-1 and TRBJ1-3; a weak D match, TRBD1 (5 bases). The CDR3 is made up of 15 amino acids. From germline, CDR1 is SQVTM and CDR2 ANQGSEA. With 1 base removed from V and 2 bases from J, the gap between germline ends came to 12 bases. CDR3 amino acids: CSVEGGAYPGNTIYF. CDR3 in DNA: TGCAGCGTTGAAGGAGGGGCGTATCCTGGAAACACCATATATTTT.

This chain joins TRBV7-6 and TRBJ1-1; 9 bases are shared with TRBD1. Trimming at V came to 4 bases and at J to 3 bases, leaving 6 bases not matched to a gene. The CDR3 consists of 15 residues. From germline, CDR1 is SGHVS and CDR2 FNYEAQ. As DNA, the CDR3 is TGTGCCAGCAGCTCAGGCGGGACAGGGTACACTGAAGCTTTCTTT. Its translation: CASSSGGTGYTEAFF.

The V gene is TRBV5-1, the J gene TRBJ2-3; perhaps TRBD1 as D (5 bases). V dropped 3 bases and J dropped 6 bases, with 14 bases sitting between them. CDR1 and CDR2 from the germline V gene are SGHRS and YFSETQ. This CDR3 contains 14 residues. CDR3 nucleotide sequence: TGCGCCAGCAGCTCAAGACAGTGGGCGGATACGCAGTATTTT. Translation: CASSSRQWADTQYF.

The genes are TRBV9 and TRBJ2-3; 10 bases are a match to TRBD2. V shed 4 bases, J shed 2 bases, and the junction held 4 bases outside the gene matches. The CDR3 runs to 15 residues. Germline values: CDR1 SGDLS, CDR2 YYNGEE. The CDR3 region has the DNA TGTGCCAGCAGCAAAACTAGCGGGGCCACAGATACGCAGTATTTT. This sequence encodes CASSKTSGATDTQYF.

Only one count was recorded for this clone. The chain uses TRBV7-8 and TRBJ1-2; no clear D gene. V lost 2 bases and J lost 4, with 11 bases in between. The CDR3 covers 14 residues. The germline gives CDR1 SGHVS, CDR2 FQNEAQ. The DNA of the CDR3 is TGTGCCAGCAGCTTAATATACACATCCTATGGCTACACCTTC. This translates into CASSLIYTSYGYTF.

V and J are TRBV2 and TRBJ1-2; 8 nucleotides line up with TRBD1. The CDR3 consists of 13 residues. Germline CDR1 SNHLY, CDR2 FYNNEI. V lost 6 bases to trimming and J lost 6 bases; unmatched junction nucleotides: 6. DNA for the CDR3: TGTGCCAGCAGGGGGACAGGTCAAAATGGCTACACCTTC. The encoded protein is CASRGTGQNGYTF.

This clone was counted a single time. This chain connects TRBV7-2 to TRBJ1-2, with a possible D match to TRBD1 (6 bases). Germline loops: CDR1 SGHTA, CDR2 FQGNSA. V was shortened by 5 bases and J by 4 bases, with 17 bases between the two germline ends. The CDR3 has 15 amino acids. Here the CDR3 reads CASSPGTNGAYGYTF. The CDR3 DNA reads TGTGCCAGCAGCCCGGGGACAAACGGGGCCTATGGCTACACCTTC.

The chain has TRBV4-2 and TRBJ1-1, with TRBD1 matching over 8 bases. The CDR3 runs 16 residues. Germline V gene lookup returns CDR1 LGHNA and CDR2 YNFKEQ. V was pared by 4 bases and J by 4 bases, with 11 bases of the junction left unmatched. CDR3 in amino acids: CASSRHYSGGGTEAFF. CDR3 sequence (DNA): TGTGCCAGCAGCCGCCACTACTCAGGGGGCGGCACTGAAGCTTTCTTT.

V usage is TRBV7-9 and J usage is TRBJ1-2; 8 bases line up with TRBD1. Germline CDR1 and CDR2: SEHNR and FQNEAQ (reference sequence). Trimming at V came to 5 bases and at J to 6 bases, leaving 11 bases not matched to a gene. This CDR3 contains 15 residues. CDR3 residues: CASSTGFDRGHGYTF. CDR3 bases: TGTGCCAGCAGCACGGGATTTGACAGGGGACATGGCTACACCTTC.

The V gene is TRBV2, the J gene TRBJ1-2, with D uncertain. This CDR3 spans 12 amino acids. Germline V CDR1 and CDR2: SNHLY, FYNNEI. Trimming took 6 bases from V and 7 from J, leaving 12 bases between them. Here the CDR3 reads CASRENTAGYTF. The CDR3, as DNA: TGTGCCAGCAGGGAAAATACCGCTGGCTACACCTTC.

As for this clone: Its ends do not fully match the called genes, so a read error is possible. The chain recombines TRBV11-3 with TRBJ2-3; D possibly corresponds to TRBD2 (6 bases). Germline CDR1 is SGHNT and CDR2 is YENEEA. This CDR3 comprises 12 residues. For the CDR3, the DNA is TGTGCCAGCAGCTTAGGGGGACTTCGAGAGGATTTT. Protein: CASSLGGLREDF.

This clone came up once. Different DNA sequences within this sample yield the same CDR3. J is TRBJ1-2 and V is TRBV5-4; perhaps TRBD1 as D (5 bases). Germline V gene sequence: CDR1 SGHNT, CDR2 YYREEE (reference sequence). The CDR3 spans 13 residues. The ends were cut back, 0 bases at V and 7 bases at J, with 10 bases in the middle. The chain's CDR3 is CASSLVGVGGYTF. In DNA form, the CDR3 reads TGTGCCAGCAGCTTGGTGGGGGTCGGTGGCTACACCTTC.

The J gene is TRBJ1-4, the V gene TRBV4-1; D not resolved. Trimming removed 1 base at V and 5 bases at J, with 11 bases between. CDR3 length: 15 amino acids. Germline V gene sequence: CDR1 MGHRA, CDR2 YSYEKL. CDR3 sequence (DNA): TGCGCCAGCAGCCAAGTGGTGGGCCCCAATGAAAAACTGTTTTTT. Encoded protein: CASSQVVGPNEKLFF.

This chain links TRBV27 with TRBJ2-7, with D tentatively TRBD2 (6 bases). Trimming stripped 3 bases from V and 3 bases from J, with 12 bases between. The CDR3 is 14 residues long. Germline V gene sequence: CDR1 MNHEY, CDR2 SMNVEV (reference sequence). Here the CDR3 reads CASSFRGMNYEQYF. The DNA for the CDR3 is TGTGCCAGCAGTTTTCGGGGGATGAACTACGAGCAGTACTTC.

The CDR3 nucleotides are TGTGCCAGCCTCGACCCGGGCTCCTGGGAGACCCAGTACTTC. This codes for CASLDPGSWETQYF. The V gene is TRBV11-3, the J gene TRBJ2-5, with D unresolved. Germline CDR1 reads SGHNT; CDR2 reads YENEEA. V was cut by 8 bases and J by 5 bases, with 18 bases left in between. This CDR3 spans 14 amino acids.

This chain connects TRBV11-1 to TRBJ2-2; D not resolved. The germline V gene has CDR1 SGHAT and CDR2 FQDESV (reference sequence). V lost 1 base to trimming and J lost 1 base, with 4 bases between them. The CDR3 is made up of 14 amino acids. The CDR3 DNA follows: TGTGCCAGCAGCTTAGTACGGAACACCGGGGAGCTGTTTTTT. Its translation is CASSLVRNTGELFF.

The chain carries TRBV12-5 and TRBJ2-3, with a tentative D call TRBD2 (5 bases). Looked up from germline, CDR1 is LGHNT and CDR2 is FRNRAP. V was shortened by 0 bases and J by 2 bases, with 18 bases between the two germline ends. This CDR3 spans 18 amino acids. The DNA for the CDR3 is TGTGCTAGTGGTTTGGTACATGACGGGGAAACCACCACAGATACGCAGTATTTT. Encoded protein: CASGLVHDGETTTDTQYF.